This is a list of T cell receptor beta chains from one sample in a study of T cell repertoires in cytomegalovirus infection. MiXCR, applied by TCRdb to the reads, yields one record per CDR3 protein. The repertoire has about 310,000 distinct CDR3 sequences, just under 25% of them found once; the top ten carry about an eighth. No antigen is known for these receptors. Sequences were derived from cultured PBMCs, sampled from culture after CMV antigen stimulation. Receptor source: a human donor in good health (CMV status not recorded). Some clones in this sample may be carry-over from other donors' samples. The CDR3 runs from the conserved cysteine through the conserved F or W. Each record gives: clone size, J gene, D gene, CDR3 length, V gene, CDR3 DNA, CDR3 protein. The D gene is left open where the match is weak. Clone size is shown for a subset of rows, as once, few, many or a class of expanded clone.

clone size: many
J gene: TRBJ1-5
D gene: .
CDR3 length: 15
V gene: TRBV28
CDR3 DNA: TGTGCCAGCATAAGGGCTGGGGCACTAAATCAGCCCCAGCATTTT
CDR3 protein: CASIRAGALNQPQHF

clone size: many
J gene: TRBJ1-2
D gene: .
CDR3 length: 14
V gene: TRBV7-9
CDR3 DNA: TGTGCCAGCAGCTTAGGGGTAGTAACCTATGGCTACACCTTC
CDR3 protein: CASSLGVVTYGYTF

clone size: many
J gene: TRBJ2-1
D gene: TRBD1
CDR3 length: 16
V gene: TRBV7-2
CDR3 DNA: TGTGCCAGCAGCTTTGATCGGACAGGTTCCTACAATGAGCAGTTCTTC
CDR3 protein: CASSFDRTGSYNEQFF

clone size: .
J gene: TRBJ1-6
D gene: .
CDR3 length: 14
V gene: TRBV12-3/TRBV12-4
CDR3 DNA: TGTGCCAGCAGTTTGGAGGGCGTGGATTCACCCCTCCACTTT
CDR3 protein: CASSLEGVDSPLHF

clone size: .
J gene: TRBJ2-5
D gene: .
CDR3 length: 13
V gene: TRBV11-2
CDR3 DNA: TGTGCCAGCAGCTCCAATTCGGAAGAGACCCAGTACTTC
CDR3 protein: CASSSNSEETQYF

clone size: few
J gene: TRBJ1-2
D gene: .
CDR3 length: 14
V gene: TRBV27
CDR3 DNA: TGTGCCAGCAGTCGGGACATGGAGGACGATGGCTACACCTTC
CDR3 protein: CASSRDMEDDGYTF

clone size: few
J gene: TRBJ2-5
D gene: TRBD2
CDR3 length: 15
V gene: TRBV2
CDR3 DNA: TGTGCCAGCAGTGGGCGGACTAGCGGACAAGAGACCCAGTACTTC
CDR3 protein: CASSGRTSGQETQYF

clone size: few
J gene: TRBJ2-2
D gene: TRBD2
CDR3 length: 14
V gene: TRBV24-1
CDR3 DNA: TGTGCCACCGGGCGGGAGACTAACACCGGGGAGCTGTTTTTT
CDR3 protein: CATGRETNTGELFF

clone size: many
J gene: TRBJ2-3
D gene: .
CDR3 length: 14
V gene: TRBV5-6
CDR3 DNA: TGTGCCAGCAGCTTAGGCGGACTCACAGATACGCAGTATTTT
CDR3 protein: CASSLGGLTDTQYF

clone size: .
J gene: TRBJ2-1
D gene: .
CDR3 length: 13
V gene: TRBV11-3
CDR3 DNA: TGTGCCAGCAGCCCTCTTCGGGCCTGGGAGCAGTTCTTC
CDR3 protein: CASSPLRAWEQFF

clone size: .
J gene: TRBJ1-2
D gene: .
CDR3 length: 15
V gene: TRBV7-2
CDR3 DNA: TGTGCCAGCAGCTTAAGGGTTCGGGGAAACTATGGCTACACCTTC
CDR3 protein: CASSLRVRGNYGYTF

clone size: many
J gene: TRBJ1-3
D gene: .
CDR3 length: 17
V gene: TRBV7-2
CDR3 DNA: TGTGCCAGCAGCTTATCGTCTGCCGGGGCATCTCTCGGCACCATATATTTT
CDR3 protein: CASSLSSAGASLGTIYF

clone size: few
J gene: TRBJ1-6
D gene: TRBD1
CDR3 length: 15
V gene: TRBV6-5
CDR3 DNA: TGTGCCAGCACAGTGGGACAGGGAGCTAATTCACCCCTCCACTTT
CDR3 protein: CASTVGQGANSPLHF

clone size: .
J gene: TRBJ2-2
D gene: TRBD2
CDR3 length: 16
V gene: TRBV20-1
CDR3 DNA: TGCAGTGCTAGAGGACTAGCGGGAGGGTACACCGGGGAGCTGTTTTTT
CDR3 protein: CSARGLAGGYTGELFF

clone size: few
J gene: TRBJ1-5
D gene: .
CDR3 length: 18
V gene: TRBV7-2
CDR3 DNA: TGTGCCAGCAGCTTACCTTCCGGGACGGGTTATAGCAATCAGCCCCAGCATTTT
CDR3 protein: CASSLPSGTGYSNQPQHF

clone size: .
J gene: TRBJ2-3
D gene: TRBD2
CDR3 length: 19
V gene: TRBV7-2
CDR3 DNA: TGTGCCAGCAGCTTAGGCGGGACTAGCGGGAGGGGTAGCACAGATACGCAGTATTTT
CDR3 protein: CASSLGGTSGRGSTDTQYF